These 10 T cell receptor beta chains came from one sample sequenced in a study of T cells in localized non-small cell lung cancer. Profiled with immunoSEQ multiplex PCR; TCRdb holds only in-frame clones, not every one. The sample includes 20,000 to 30,000 clones, roughly nine tenths of them seen just once. Sequences were derived from peripheral blood, sampled before any cancer treatment. The receptors stem from a woman aged 35-75 years with stage I lung adenocarcinoma.

The V and J genes are TRBV5-8 and TRBJ1-1; 7 bases are a match to TRBD1. The CDR3 loop spans 15 amino acids. The V and J ends lost 3 bases and 3 bases, in that order; junction bases with no gene match: 8. Germline V lookup: CDR1 SGHTS, CDR2 YDEGEE. CDR3 in DNA: TGTGCCAGCAGCTGGGGCGGAGGGGGCCACACTGAAGCTTTCTTT. Protein: CASSWGGGGHTEAFF.

This clone was seen a single time. The chain combines TRBV6-5 with TRBJ2-4, with D perhaps being TRBD1 or TRBD2 (5 bases each). The CDR3 has 14 amino acids. From germline, CDR1 is MNHEY and CDR2 SVGAGI. V was shortened by 7 bases and J by 0 bases, with 10 bases between the two germline ends. The CDR3 spells CASTSGTAKNIQYF. The CDR3 bases are TGTGCCAGCACTTCCGGGACAGCCAAAAACATTCAGTACTTC.

This chain uses TRBV7-6 with TRBJ2-5, with D unclear. V was clipped by 7 bases and J by 5 bases, with 14 bases between them. Germline CDR1 SGHVS, CDR2 FNYEAQ. This CDR3 is built from 13 residues. CDR3 sequence reads: CASNWGMMETQYF. CDR3 nucleotides: TGTGCCAGCAACTGGGGTATGATGGAGACCCAGTACTTC.

The rearrangement joins TRBV4-3 to TRBJ2-7; D is undetermined. Germline V gene sequence: CDR1 LGHNA, CDR2 YSLEER. The CDR3 is 11 amino acids. Trimming removed 9 bases from V and 4 bases from J, with 10 bases in between. The CDR3 here is CARSDGYEQYF. CDR3 DNA: TGCGCCAGGTCAGACGGTTACGAGCAGTACTTC.

The rearrangement joins TRBV11-3 to TRBJ2-3; D possibly corresponds to TRBD2 (7 bases). CDR1 and CDR2 (germline): SGHNT, YENEEA. Trimming stripped 0 bases from V and 1 base from J, with 14 bases between. This CDR3 comprises 17 residues. The CDR3 DNA follows: TGTGCCAGCAGCTTAGAAGGGGGGGCAATGGGCACAGATACGCAGTATTTT. Translation gives CASSLEGGAMGTDTQYF.

The chain recombines TRBV2 with TRBJ1-2; D gene uncertain. V shed 7 bases and J shed 5 bases, with 20 bases lying between them. The CDR3 length is 15 residues. Per the germline V gene, CDR1 is SNHLY and CDR2 is FYNNEI. This CDR3 reads CASTKEGGRYYGYTF. In nucleotides, the CDR3 is TGTGCCAGCACTAAAGAAGGAGGAAGGTATTATGGCTACACCTTC. Full variable domain (remainder filled in from reference TRBV2 and TRBJ1-2): EPEVTQTPSHQVTQMGQEVILRCVPISNHLYFYWYRQILGQKVEFLVSFYNNEISEKSEIFDDQFSVERPDGSNFTLKIRSTKLEDSAMYFCASTKEGGRYYGYTFGSGTRLTVV.

The rearrangement links TRBV10-2 to TRBJ2-3; 14 positions match TRBD2. Unmatched junction bases numbered 2, after V lost 0 bases and J lost 3 bases. The CDR3 has 17 amino acids. The germline gives CDR1 WSHSY, CDR2 SAAADI. In DNA form, the CDR3 reads TGCGCCAGCAGTGAGTCTCGACTAGCGGGGGGGACAGATACGCAGTATTTT. Translation gives CASSESRLAGGTDTQYF.

This chain uses TRBV7-9 with TRBJ2-5; 9 positions agree with TRBD2. Germline V lookup: CDR1 SEHNR, CDR2 FQNEAQ (reference sequence). Trimming cost V 2 bases and J 4 bases; bases outside gene matches: 5. The CDR3 has 15 residues. CDR3 region: CASSLPLAGTETQYF. The CDR3 nucleotides read TGTGCCAGCAGCTTACCGCTAGCGGGGACAGAGACCCAGTACTTC.

The rearrangement uses TRBV10-3 and TRBJ1-6; D possibly corresponds to TRBD1 (6 bases). CDR3 length: 13 residues. V dropped 5 bases and J dropped 9 bases, with 11 bases sitting between them. CDR1 is ENHRY, CDR2 SYGVKD, per germline. CDR3 sequence (DNA): TGTGCCATCAGTAATACACAGGGTTCACCCCTCCACTTT. Translating gives CAISNTQGSPLHF.

This clone showed up just a few times. This rearrangement joins TRBV2 to TRBJ1-2; tentatively, D is TRBD1 (5 bases). The V end lost 4 bases, the J end lost 4 bases, and 13 bases lay between the germline ends. This CDR3 comprises 14 residues. Germline V CDR1 and CDR2: SNHLY, FYNNEI. For the CDR3, the DNA is TGTGCCAGCAGTGGGCCGGGGCAGGGCTATGGCTACACCTTC. It specifies CASSGPGQGYGYTF.